These 17 T cell receptor beta chains were sequenced from one sample in a study of control samples from healthy donors and cancer patients. Only in-frame clones appear in the TCRdb table, and some are missing; sequencing was by immunoSEQ multiplex PCR. The sample includes more than 150,000 clones, 93% of them seen just once. What was sequenced was blood. Receptor source: a man aged 45-65 years in good health.

The chain links TRBV19 to TRBJ1-4; weak D call: TRBD1 (5 bases). This CDR3 comprises 15 residues. Germline V lookup: CDR1 LNHDA, CDR2 SQIVND (reference sequence). V lost 0 bases, J lost 8 bases, and 13 bases lay in between. In DNA, the CDR3 is TGTGCCAGTAGTATAGAGGGCAGGGCACGCGAAAAACTGTTTTTT. It encodes CASSIEGRAREKLFF.

In its sample, this clone was seen once. This chain connects TRBV2 to TRBJ2-7, with 8 bases matching TRBD2. The CDR3 is 14 residues long. Germline trimming cut 7 bases from V and 2 bases from J; bases unmatched to any gene: 7. Germline V lookup: CDR1 SNHLY, CDR2 FYNNEI. The CDR3 region has the DNA TGTGCCAGCAAGGGGCGCGGGGGGACCTACGAGCAGTACTTC. Its protein is CASKGRGGTYEQYF.

The V and J genes are TRBV18 and TRBJ2-1; D is possibly TRBD2 (5 bases). Trimming removed 1 base from V and 7 bases from J, with 11 bases in between. This CDR3 comprises 14 residues. Looked up from germline, CDR1 is KGHSH and CDR2 is LQKENI. As DNA, the CDR3 is TGTGCCAGCTCACCACTGACTATAAGTAATGAGCAGTTCTTC. It translates to CASSPLTISNEQFF. Filled out from reference TRBV18 and TRBJ2-1, the complete variable domain reads NAGVMQNPRHLVRRRGQEARLRCSPMKGHSHVYWYRQLPEEGLKFMVYLQKENIIDESGMPKERFSAEFPKEGPSILRIQQVVRGDSAAYFCASSPLTISNEQFFGPGTRLTVL.

The genes are TRBV6-5 and TRBJ1-5; TRBD1 matches 7 bases. Germline lookup yields CDR1 MNHEY and CDR2 SVGAGI. The J segment lost 3 bases and the V segment lost 0 bases, leaving 5 bases of the junction unmatched. The CDR3 extends over 16 amino acids. Here the CDR3 reads CASSYSHRGHNQPQHF. The CDR3 DNA reads as TGTGCCAGCAGTTACTCCCACAGGGGTCACAATCAGCCCCAGCATTTT.

The chain's CDR3 is CASSEGQGQYGYTF. CDR3 bases: TGCGCCAGCAGCGAGGGACAGGGACAATATGGCTACACCTTC. The chain is built from TRBV5-1 and TRBJ1-2; 9 bases map to TRBD1. The germline V gene has CDR1 SGHRS and CDR2 YFSETQ. V dropped 4 bases and J dropped 5; count of bases not matched to a gene: 6. The length of the CDR3 is 14 residues.

The genes are TRBV6-1 and TRBJ2-7; D is ambiguous. The germline V gene encodes CDR1 MNHNS and CDR2 SASEGT. The V end lost 0 bases, the J end lost 1 base, and 7 bases lay between the germline ends. The CDR3 consists of 14 residues. The chain's CDR3 is CASSEAWGSYEQYF. The CDR3 nucleotides are TGTGCCAGCAGTGAAGCTTGGGGATCCTACGAGCAGTACTTC.

The chain links TRBV3-1 (or the pseudogene TRBV3-2) to TRBJ2-3; no clear D gene. CDR1 and CDR2 (germline): LGHDT, YNNKEL (reference sequence). Trimming took off 2 bases at V and 3 bases at J, with 15 bases between the two ends. The CDR3 has 16 residues. CDR3 DNA sequence: TGTGCCAGCAGCCAAAGTGGATACCGTGGGACAGATACGCAGTATTTT. Translated, it gives CASSQSGYRGTDTQYF.

This clone showed up just once. The J gene is TRBJ2-7, the V gene TRBV5-6; D is perhaps TRBD2 (6 bases). The CDR3 is made up of 16 amino acids. Germline V gives CDR1 SGHDT, CDR2 YYEEEE. Trimming removed 3 bases at V and 1 base at J, with 17 bases between. The CDR3: CASSSRRAGLSYEQYF. The CDR3 region has the DNA TGTGCCAGCAGCTCTCGGAGGGCGGGATTATCCTACGAGCAGTACTTC.

CDR3 protein: CASRAGQPNTEAFF. The CDR3, as DNA: TGTGCCAGCAGGGCCGGACAGCCAAACACTGAAGCTTTCTTT. J is TRBJ1-1 and V is TRBV2, with D tentatively TRBD1 (6 bases). Between the trimmed V and J ends, which lost 6 bases and 2 bases, there was a span of 13 bases. Germline loops: CDR1 SNHLY, CDR2 FYNNEI. This CDR3 has 14 amino acids.

On this clone: The same CDR3 also results from other DNA sequences found in this sample. The chain links TRBV29-1 to TRBJ2-5; D tentatively reads TRBD1 or TRBD2 (5 bases each). The CDR3 extends over 13 amino acids. Trimming left V 3 bases short and J 1 base short, with 9 bases between. Germline loops: CDR1 SQVTM, CDR2 ANQGSEA. CDR3 residues: CSVEGDAQETQYF. For the CDR3, the DNA is TGCAGCGTTGAGGGGGACGCCCAAGAGACCCAGTACTTC.

This rearrangement joins TRBV7-8 to TRBJ1-2; D unclear. V was pared by 1 base and J by 7 bases, with 13 bases between. Germline CDR1 is SGHVS and CDR2 is FQNEAQ. CDR3 length: 14 amino acids. The CDR3 DNA is TGTGCCAGCAGCTTAGGGGAGGGATCGGGTGGCTACACCTTC. It translates to CASSLGEGSGGYTF.

The chain joins TRBV2 to TRBJ2-3; 16 bases are shared with TRBD2. This CDR3 region has 16 residues. The V and J ends lost 8 bases and 5 bases, in that order; junction bases with no gene match: 7. The germline gives CDR1 SNHLY, CDR2 FYNNEI. CDR3 bases: TGTGCCAGCCGCTTAGGGACTAGCGGGAGGGTAGATACGCAGTATTTT. Protein product: CASRLGTSGRVDTQYF.

This chain uses TRBV2 with TRBJ1-5, with TRBD1 as a possible D gene (5 bases). There are 13 residues in the CDR3. In germline, CDR1 is SNHLY, CDR2 FYNNEI. Trimming pared 3 bases from V and 5 bases from J, leaving 8 bases between. The DNA for the CDR3 is TGTGCCAGCAGTGACACAGGCGATCAGCCCCAGCATTTT. Protein product: CASSDTGDQPQHF.

This clone was counted once. The gene calls are TRBV5-1 and TRBJ2-7, with TRBD2 as a possible D gene (6 bases). The CDR3 is made up of 16 amino acids. CDR1 and CDR2 (germline): SGHRS, YFSETQ. The V gene lost 0 bases and the J gene lost 6 bases, with 19 bases spanning the gap. CDR3 in amino acids: CASSLVPGLSMSEQYF. In nucleotides, the CDR3 is TGCGCCAGCAGCTTGGTACCGGGACTCTCTATGAGCGAGCAGTACTTC.

The chain recombines TRBV7-9 with TRBJ1-5, with a tentative D call TRBD1 (6 bases). CDR3 size: 16 residues. The V and J ends lost 1 base and 1 base respectively, with 11 bases between them. In germline, CDR1 is SEHNR, CDR2 FQNEAQ (reference sequence). The CDR3 bases are TGTGCCAGCAGCTTAGAAATAGGGGGGAGCAATCAGCCCCAGCATTTT. It translates to CASSLEIGGSNQPQHF.

J is TRBJ2-3 and V is TRBV28; 9 bases agree with TRBD1. Trimming removed 6 bases from V and 3 bases from J; junction bases left unmatched: 13. This CDR3 has 17 residues. Germline CDR1 is MDHEN and CDR2 is SYDVKM. Written as DNA, the CDR3 is TGTGCCAGCAGGTTTACTCCCGGGACAGGGAGAACAGATACGCAGTATTTT. This codes for CASRFTPGTGRTDTQYF. The full variable domain, rest sourced from reference TRBV28 and TRBJ2-3, is DVKVTQSSRYLVKRTGEKVFLECVQDMDHENMFWYRQDPGLGLRLIYFSYDVKMKEKGDIPEGYSVSREKKERFSLILESASTNQTSMYLCASRFTPGTGRTDTQYFGPGTRLTVL.

The chain carries TRBV29-1 and TRBJ1-1; TRBD1 agrees at 10 bases. V dropped 5 bases and J dropped 4; count of bases not matched to a gene: 4. CDR3 length equals 13 residues. Germline CDR1 is SQVTM and CDR2 is ANQGSEA. The CDR3 bases are TGCAGCGTTACAGGACAGGGGGGCACTGAAGCTTTCTTT. This sequence encodes CSVTGQGGTEAFF.